The 5 T cell receptor beta chains below all came from one sample that was sequenced in a study of sequential checkpoint blockade in melanoma. Treatment noted: randomized to nivolumab then ipilimumab (arm A) or the reverse (arm B). Clones were sequenced by immunoSEQ multiplex PCR, and TCRdb holds only the in-frame ones, with some missing. The data contain fewer than 25,000 clones, 65% to 90% of them singletons. The sequencing used CD8+ T cells sorted from blood (inferred from file names), collected from a patient given nivolumab and ipilimumab in sequence. These receptors were collected from a human donor with melanoma.

This chain joins TRBV10-3 and TRBJ2-7; 12 positions agree with TRBD2. Germline V gene lookup returns CDR1 ENHRY and CDR2 SYGVKD. The CDR3 extends over 13 amino acids. V shed 2 bases, J shed 12 bases, and the junction held 5 bases outside the gene matches. The CDR3, as DNA: TGTGCCATCAGTGAGGCACTAGCGGGAGGATTGTACTTC. Translation gives CAISEALAGGLYF.

This clone was detected once. The gene calls are TRBV5-4 and TRBJ2-7; D perhaps matches TRBD1 (6 bases). Per the germline V gene, CDR1 is SGHNT and CDR2 is YYREEE (reference sequence). V shed 3 bases and J shed 3 bases, with 16 bases lying between them. The CDR3 runs 15 residues. CDR3 residues: CASSSTGHSNYEQYF. CDR3 DNA: TGTGCCAGCAGCTCGACGGGACACAGTAACTACGAGCAGTACTTC.

The V and J genes are TRBV27 and TRBJ2-2, with 7 bases aligning to TRBD2. Germline CDR1 and CDR2: MNHEY and SMNVEV (reference sequence). J gave up 4 bases and V 0 bases, and 2 bases lay outside the gene matches. CDR3 length equals 15 residues. CDR3 in amino acids: CASSLSGEGTGELFF. CDR3 DNA: TGTGCCAGCAGTTTATCAGGGGAGGGCACCGGGGAGCTGTTTTTT.

The CDR3 DNA reads TGTGCCAGCAGCGACCAGGACAGGCCGGGCGAGCAGTACTTC. Its protein is CASSDQDRPGEQYF. This sequence joins TRBV9 and TRBJ2-5; 7 bases are shared with TRBD1. Gene TRBJ2-7 matches the end of the DNA better, so the J call may be wrong. Germline values: CDR1 SGDLS, CDR2 YYNGEE. The length of the CDR3 is 14 residues.

The chain combines TRBV13 with TRBJ2-1; 10 bases fit TRBD2. The CDR3 runs 17 residues. Germline values: CDR1 PRHDT, CDR2 FYEKMQ (reference sequence). The junction had 8 bases not matched to a gene; V was cut back by 3 bases and J by 3 bases. CDR3 amino acids: CASSLVPGLAHYNEQFF. As DNA, the CDR3 is TGTGCCAGCAGCTTGGTCCCGGGACTAGCGCACTACAATGAGCAGTTCTTC.